The clone carrying this T cell receptor beta chain was seen a handful of times. Its cognate antigen is unknown. This CDR3 has 13 residues. The data originate from a study of a mutant IDH1 vaccine in newly diagnosed glioma. About the research overall: Onset of vaccination occurred 4-6 weeks following radiotherapy alone, or with temozolomide cycles.

The time point denotes: week 35, safety follow-up. Each dose delivered 300 ug of mutant IDH1 20-mer peptide subcutaneously with imiquimod. Across weeks 1, 3, 5, 7, 11, 15, 19 and 23, patients received a vaccination each time, eight in all. Here immunoSEQ multiplex PCR was the method, and the copy in TCRdb shows in-frame clones only, minus some. The sample holds about 32,000 clones; more than 75% are singletons and the top ten take about 11%. The sample consisted of PBMCs, taken from a glioma patient whose treatment included an IDH1 peptide vaccine. V is TRBV21-1 and J is TRBJ1-5. TRBV21-1 has pseudogene status. The source of this sequence is a woman aged 40 to 50 with glioma. CDR3 in DNA: TGTGCCAGCAGCGAGAACCGAGATCAGCCCCAGCATTTT. Amino acids: CASSENRDQPQHF.